This is a list of T cell receptor beta chains from one sample in a study of cytotoxic CD8 clonotypes in ibrutinib-treated CLL. Assay used: immunoSEQ multiplex PCR; TCRdb lists only in-frame clones, some missing. Of approximately 100,000 clones listed, about 78% are singletons. The input for sequencing was PBMCs, taken after 12 months of ibrutinib treatment. These receptor sequences come from a human donor with chronic lymphocytic leukemia. Each CDR3 is given with its conserved first and last residue. D genes are given only for firm matches. Size tells how often a clone was seen (once, few, many) or the class of an expanded clone, and some rows leave it out.

j_call	v_call	cdr3_length	clone_size	d_call	cdr3_nt	cdr3_aa
TRBJ2-7	TRBV6-1	16	once	NA	TGTGCCAGCAGTGAAGCCCCTATACGGACCGCCTACGAGCAGTACTTC	CASSEAPIRTAYEQYF
TRBJ2-1	TRBV4-1	12	NA	TRBD2	TGCGCCAGCAGCCCGGGGGGTCATGAGCAGTTCTTC	CASSPGGHEQFF
TRBJ2-7	TRBV25-1	13	few	NA	TGTGCCAGCAGTGCCTCCGGGGTCTACGAGCAGTACTTC	CASSASGVYEQYF
TRBJ2-7	TRBV7-9	14	NA	NA	TGTGCCAGCAGCTTAGACACAGGCTGGGGCGAGCAGTACTTC	CASSLDTGWGEQYF
TRBJ1-5	TRBV5-8	14	NA	NA	TGTGCCAGCAGCGCTCAGGGGATCAATCAGCCCCAGCATTTT	CASSAQGINQPQHF
TRBJ1-2	TRBV29-1	12	once	TRBD1	TGCAGCGCCGGGACAGAGAACTATGGCTACACCTTC	CSAGTENYGYTF
TRBJ2-7	TRBV18	15	NA	NA	TGTGCCAGCTCACCCCCGGGTCCCCCGCTCTCCGAGCAGTACTTC	CASSPPGPPLSEQYF
TRBJ2-3	TRBV7-9	15	few	NA	TGTGCCAGCAGCCCCCAGACGGGGACCACAGATACGCAGTATTTT	CASSPQTGTTDTQYF
TRBJ2-7	TRBV20-1	10	few	NA	TGCAGTGCTAGATCGGGAGAGCAGTACTTC	CSARSGEQYF
TRBJ2-4	TRBV4-2	15	few	NA	TGTGCCAGCAGCTTAGAGCCCCGCTTTGAGAACATTCAGTACTTC	CASSLEPRFENIQYF
TRBJ1-1	TRBV7-2	14	NA	NA	TGTGCCAGCAGCCAGGGTGGCGTGAGGACTGAAGCTTTCTTT	CASSQGGVRTEAFF
TRBJ2-1	TRBV9	18	few	NA	TGTGCCAGCAGCGTAGGGTTTTATGGCAGAAAAAGCGGCAATGAGCAGTTCTTC	CASSVGFYGRKSGNEQFF
TRBJ2-3	TRBV30	15	NA	TRBD2	TGTGCCTGTCCTTCTCTAGCGGGGTCCACAGATACGCAGTATTTT	CACPSLAGSTDTQYF
TRBJ2-3	TRBV7-3	17	NA	NA	TGTGCCAGCAGCTTAATGGGTGTTGGGACAAACACAGATACGCAGTATTTT	CASSLMGVGTNTDTQYF
TRBJ1-6	TRBV28	14	NA	NA	TGTGCCAGCATGGTCCGGGGATATAATTCACCCCTCCACTTT	CASMVRGYNSPLHF
TRBJ1-2	TRBV5-1	14	NA	TRBD1	TGCGCCAGCAGCTCGACAGGGGTCGGCTATGGCTACACCTTC	CASSSTGVGYGYTF
TRBJ2-5	TRBV5-6	13	NA	NA	TGTGCCAGCAGCTTGGCCCTCGGCGAGACCCAGTACTTC	CASSLALGETQYF
TRBJ1-5	TRBV10-3	15	NA	TRBD1	TGTGCCATCAGTGAGGGGGACAGTGATTTCCGGCCCCAGCATTTT	CAISEGDSDFRPQHF
TRBJ1-6	TRBV7-3	14	NA	NA	TGTGCCAGCAGCTGCCGACAGGATAATTCACCCCTCCACTTT	CASSCRQDNSPLHF
TRBJ2-3	TRBV5-8	12	NA	NA	TGTGCCAGCAGCTGGAAGGCAGATACGCAGTATTTT	CASSWKADTQYF
TRBJ2-2	TRBV19	15	few	NA	TGTGCCAGTAGTACCCAGGACTATTTGGCCGGGGAGCTGTTTTTT	CASSTQDYLAGELFF
TRBJ2-3	TRBV7-9	17	NA	TRBD2	TGTGCCAGCAGCCCGAGGACTAGCGGGGGGAGCACAGATACGCAGTATTTT	CASSPRTSGGSTDTQYF
TRBJ2-2	TRBV19	12	once	NA	TGTGCCAGTAGTCCGCAGGCCGGGGAGCTGTTTTTT	CASSPQAGELFF
TRBJ2-7	TRBV2	10	NA	NA	TGTGCCAGCGGGGTCCACGAGCAGTACTTC	CASGVHEQYF
TRBJ1-5	TRBV6-5	13	NA	NA	TGTGCCAGCAGCAGAGGGACGAATCAGCCCCAGCATTTT	CASSRGTNQPQHF
TRBJ2-5	TRBV18	15	NA	TRBD1	TGTGCCAGCTCACCCCTTCCGGACAGGGGGGAGACCCAGTACTTC	CASSPLPDRGETQYF
TRBJ1-4	TRBV9	14	few	TRBD1	TGTGCCAGCAGCCTCGGGACAGGGAGTGAAAAACTGTTTTTT	CASSLGTGSEKLFF
TRBJ1-1	TRBV5-1	13	NA	NA	TGCGCCAGCAGCTTCGGGGAGGCCACTGAAGCTTTCTTT	CASSFGEATEAFF
TRBJ2-7	TRBV9	13	NA	NA	TGTGCCAGCAGCCCGATCACACGGGGGGAGCAGTACTTC	CASSPITRGEQYF
TRBJ2-6	TRBV18	18	NA	TRBD1	TGTGCCAGCTCACGCCAGGGACAGGACCGGCCTGGGGCCAACGTCCTGACTTTC	CASSRQGQDRPGANVLTF
TRBJ2-5	TRBV18	15	NA	NA	TGTGCCAGCTCACCACCTGGTCAGGGGTGGGAGACCCAGTACTTC	CASSPPGQGWETQYF
TRBJ2-3	TRBV7-3	17	few	NA	TGTGCCAGCAGCTACTTCCGGCGGGGGCCTACATCGGATACGCAGTATTTT	CASSYFRRGPTSDTQYF
TRBJ2-3	TRBV30	16	NA	TRBD2	TGTGCCTGGAGCCCTGGCCCCGGGGGGGCTAGGGATACGCAGTATTTT	CAWSPGPGGARDTQYF
TRBJ2-3	TRBV7-2	15	once	NA	TGTGCCAGCAGATCCGGGGGGCACAGCACAGATACGCAGTATTTT	CASRSGGHSTDTQYF
TRBJ2-7	TRBV7-8	13	NA	NA	TGTGCCAGCAGCTCAGCGCCCAGGTACGAGCAGTACTTC	CASSSAPRYEQYF
TRBJ2-7	TRBV6-5	15	NA	TRBD1	TGTGCCAGCAGCCGGGACAGGGTACCCTCCTACGAGCAGTACTTC	CASSRDRVPSYEQYF
TRBJ1-3	TRBV11-3	13	NA	TRBD1	TGTGCCAGCAGCGCGACAGGGGGAAACACCATATATTTT	CASSATGGNTIYF
TRBJ2-7	TRBV15	13	NA	NA	TGTGCCACCAGCAAGCAGGGCTCCTACGAGCAGTACTTC	CATSKQGSYEQYF
TRBJ1-1	TRBV5-6	12	few	TRBD1	TGTGCCAGCAGCACGGGACAGGGGAACGCTTTCTTT	CASSTGQGNAFF
TRBJ1-2	TRBV30	13	NA	NA	TGTGCCTGGAGTGGGGGGGCGCCGCCCGGCTACACCTTC	CAWSGGAPPGYTF
TRBJ1-1	TRBV30	14	NA	TRBD1	TGTGCCTGGAGTCTGTTCACAGGGGCGACTGAAGCTTTCTTT	CAWSLFTGATEAFF
TRBJ2-7	TRBV5-4	12	NA	TRBD1	TGTGCCAGCAGCAGGACAGGGCCGGGACAGTACTTC	CASSRTGPGQYF
TRBJ2-2	TRBV2	16	NA	TRBD1	TGTGCCAGCAGTCGAGGGGGACAGGGAGGGACCGGGGAGCTGTTTTTT	CASSRGGQGGTGELFF
TRBJ1-1	TRBV9	12	once	NA	TGTGCCAGCAGCCCAATCAGCGGCGAAGCTTTCTTT	CASSPISGEAFF
TRBJ2-7	TRBV18	13	once	NA	TGTGCCAGTTCACCCACAGGCCCCTACGAGCAGTACTTC	CASSPTGPYEQYF
TRBJ2-3	TRBV7-3	15	NA	TRBD1	TGTGCCAGCAGCTTACAAGGGACAGGGCCAGATACGCAGTATTTT	CASSLQGTGPDTQYF
TRBJ2-7	TRBV10-3	13	NA	NA	TGTGCCATCAGTGAGGTCAGATCCTACGAGCAGTACTTC	CAISEVRSYEQYF
TRBJ2-3	TRBV9	16	NA	NA	TGTGCCAGCAGCGCGGGTAGCTTCTCAAGTATAGATACGCAGTATTTT	CASSAGSFSSIDTQYF
TRBJ1-3	TRBV10-3	12	NA	NA	TGTGCCATCAGTGACGGGGTTGGCACCATATATTTT	CAISDGVGTIYF